The 21 T cell receptor beta chains presented below share a single source sample, sequenced in a study of cytomegalovirus exposure and HLA in healthy donors. The primer mix had 60 Vbeta and 13 Jbeta primers. Here immunoSEQ multiplex PCR was the method, and the copy in TCRdb shows in-frame clones only, minus some. The sample holds 150,000 to 200,000 clones; 81% are singletons and the top ten take 4.9%. Sample: PBMCs. These receptors came from a woman younger than 35 in good health and CMV-seropositive.

The table lists this clone with a few counts. The chain uses TRBV11-2 and TRBJ2-3; D gene ambiguous. V was trimmed by 2 bases and J by 3 bases, leaving 12 bases between them. Germline CDR1 and CDR2: SGHAT and FQNNGV. The CDR3 spans 15 residues. As DNA, the CDR3 is TGTGCCAGCAGCTTAATCGGTAGTAGTACAGATACGCAGTATTTT. This encodes CASSLIGSSTDTQYF.

The chain carries TRBV7-6 and TRBJ1-6; D might be TRBD1 (6 bases). The CDR3 spans 15 residues. The V end lost 6 bases, the J end lost 7 bases, and 16 bases lay between the germline ends. Germline CDR1 and CDR2: SGHVS and FNYEAQ. DNA for the CDR3: TGTGCCAGCAGGAGGGGCAGGGGTGAAAATTCACCCCTCCACTTT. Amino acids: CASRRGRGENSPLHF.

The rearrangement uses TRBV6-4 and TRBJ1-5; D call uncertain. CDR3 length equals 14 residues. V lost 4 bases and J 1 base, leaving 8 bases between the germline ends. CDR1 is MRHNA and CDR2 is SNTAGT in the germline V gene. The CDR3 DNA reads as TGTGCCAGCAGTGGGTCAGTAAGCAATCAGCCCCAGCATTTT. Its translation is CASSGSVSNQPQHF.

V usage is TRBV9 and J usage is TRBJ2-3; TRBD1 matches 8 bases. The V segment lost 1 base and the J segment 3 bases; nucleotides outside the gene matches: 13. This CDR3 is built from 18 residues. CDR1 and CDR2 (germline): SGDLS, YYNGEE. The CDR3 coding sequence is TGTGCCAGCAGCGTATCCGTTGGGTGGACAGGGTCGACAGATACGCAGTATTTT. Its protein product is CASSVSVGWTGSTDTQYF.

This sequence joins TRBV19 and TRBJ1-1; possible D gene TRBD1, 6 bases. This CDR3 region has 14 residues. V lost 1 base and J 3 bases, leaving 9 bases between the germline ends. Germline V lookup: CDR1 LNHDA, CDR2 SQIVND (reference sequence). For the CDR3, the DNA is TGTGCCAGTAGTATAGGACAGGCCGACACTGAAGCTTTCTTT. Amino acid sequence: CASSIGQADTEAFF.

This clone was picked up one time. The rearrangement joins TRBV9 to TRBJ1-3; tentatively, D is TRBD1 (6 bases). Deletions cut 4 bases from V and 0 bases from J, with 14 bases between. This CDR3 has 16 residues. Germline V gene lookup returns CDR1 SGDLS and CDR2 YYNGEE. The CDR3 loop reads CASSNRQDDSGNTIYF. As DNA, the CDR3 is TGTGCCAGCAGCAACCGACAGGATGACTCTGGAAACACCATATATTTT.

This rearrangement joins TRBV2 to TRBJ1-4; D is uncertain. V lost 6 bases and J lost 7, with 15 bases in between. This CDR3 comprises 14 residues. Per germline, CDR1 SNHLY and CDR2 FYNNEI. CDR3 loop: CASSQVQSGEKLFF. As DNA, the CDR3 is TGTGCCAGCAGCCAGGTTCAGAGTGGTGAAAAACTGTTTTTT. Full variable domain (missing parts from reference TRBV2 and TRBJ1-4): EPEVTQTPSHQVTQMGQEVILRCVPISNHLYFYWYRQILGQKVEFLVSFYNNEISEKSEIFDDQFSVERPDGSNFTLKIRSTKLEDSAMYFCASSQVQSGEKLFFGSGTQLSVL.

J is TRBJ2-5 and V is TRBV7-2, with TRBD2 matching 12 bases. The CDR3 sequence is 15 residues long. CDR1 SGHTA and CDR2 FQGNSA come from the germline V gene. After removal of 6 bases from V and 2 bases from J, the junction contained 4 bases not matched to a gene. The CDR3 region is CASSLAGGWQETQYF. The CDR3 DNA reads as TGTGCCAGCAGTCTAGCGGGGGGGTGGCAAGAGACCCAGTACTTC.

The chain employs TRBV28 and TRBJ2-7; TRBD1 might be the D (6 bases). Germline V gene lookup returns CDR1 MDHEN and CDR2 SYDVKM. The CDR3 runs 18 residues. Trimming cost V 7 bases and J 0 bases, with 25 bases left between them. CDR3 residues: CASTPEEGSRGGSYEQYF. CDR3 coding DNA: TGTGCCAGCACCCCTGAAGAAGGGAGCAGGGGTGGCTCCTACGAGCAGTACTTC. The full variable domain, completed using reference TRBV28 and TRBJ2-7, is DVKVTQSSRYLVKRTGEKVFLECVQDMDHENMFWYRQDPGLGLRLIYFSYDVKMKEKGDIPEGYSVSREKKERFSLILESASTNQTSMYLCASTPEEGSRGGSYEQYFGPGTRLTVT.

The chain has TRBV6-1 and TRBJ2-5; 7 bases are a match to TRBD1. The end of the DNA aligns better with TRBJ2-7, so the J call may be wrong. CDR1 is MNHNS and CDR2 is SASEGT in the germline V gene. The CDR3 covers 14 residues. The CDR3 spells CASSQRGQTYEQYF. DNA of the CDR3: TGTGCCAGCAGCCAAAGGGGGCAGACCTACGAGCAGTACTTC.

The gene calls are TRBV28 and TRBJ2-5, with TRBD1 matching over 8 bases. The length of the CDR3 is 18 residues. The germline V gene has CDR1 MDHEN and CDR2 SYDVKM. Germline trimming cut 5 bases from V and 5 bases from J; bases unmatched to any gene: 19. The CDR3 is CASSLTGQATHPGETQYF. As DNA, the CDR3 is TGTGCCAGCAGTCTGACGGGACAGGCAACCCACCCGGGTGAGACCCAGTACTTC. Together with reference TRBV28 and TRBJ2-5, the CDR3 gives the full variable domain: DVKVTQSSRYLVKRTGEKVFLECVQDMDHENMFWYRQDPGLGLRLIYFSYDVKMKEKGDIPEGYSVSREKKERFSLILESASTNQTSMYLCASSLTGQATHPGETQYFGPGTRLLVL.

This clone was recorded only once. The chain couples TRBV29-1 to TRBJ2-1, with 12 bases fitting TRBD2. CDR1 and CDR2 (germline): SQVTM, ANQGSEA. Unmatched junction bases numbered 11, after V lost 4 bases and J lost 7 bases. The CDR3 totals 16 residues. CDR3 protein: CSVAATSSGGANEQFF. The CDR3 DNA reads as TGCAGCGTTGCTGCAACCTCTAGCGGGGGGGCGAATGAGCAGTTCTTC.

V usage is TRBV19 and J usage is TRBJ1-1; D is uncertain. CDR3 size: 15 residues. With 7 bases removed from V and 4 bases from J, the gap between germline ends came to 19 bases. Germline loops: CDR1 LNHDA, CDR2 SQIVND (reference sequence). This chain's CDR3 is CASTPSTVSSTEAFF. CDR3 in DNA: TGTGCCAGTACCCCTTCTACGGTTAGTAGCACTGAAGCTTTCTTT. Combining the CDR3 with reference TRBV19 and TRBJ1-1 gives the whole variable domain DGGITQSPKYLFRKEGQNVTLSCEQNLNHDAMYWYRQDPGQGLRLIYYSQIVNDFQKGDIAEGYSVSREKKESFPLTVTSAQKNPTAFYLCASTPSTVSSTEAFFGQGTRLTVV.

The chain combines TRBV19 with TRBJ1-5, with 7 bases that match TRBD1. V lost 6 bases to trimming and J lost 6 bases; unmatched junction nucleotides: 5. Germline CDR1 LNHDA, CDR2 SQIVND (reference sequence). The length of the CDR3 is 13 residues. CDR3 bases: TGTGCCAGTAGCAGGGGGGCAAGTCAGCCCCAGCATTTT. Amino acids: CASSRGASQPQHF.

This chain joins TRBV7-9 and TRBJ1-2, with D possibly being TRBD1 (5 bases). Trimming cost V 1 base and J 0 bases, with 6 bases left between them. The length of the CDR3 is 14 residues. The germline V gene has CDR1 SEHNR and CDR2 FQNEAQ (reference sequence). DNA for the CDR3: TGTGCCAGCAGCTTAGGCAGGGCTAACTATGGCTACACCTTC. It is translated as CASSLGRANYGYTF.

Note on this clone: An end of the junction differs from the germline gene, which may be a read error. This rearrangement joins TRBV14 to TRBJ1-5; a possible D gene is TRBD1 (5 bases). CDR3 length: 19 residues. Looked up from germline, CDR1 is SGHDN and CDR2 is FVKESK. The CDR3 region has the DNA TGTGCCAACAGCCAAGATGGGGGAGTAGGGGCGGGGAGCAATCAGCCCCAGCATTTT. Translating it yields CANSQDGGVGAGSNQPQHF.

J is TRBJ2-5 and V is TRBV5-6; D call uncertain. The last part of the DNA fits TRBJ2-7 better; the J call may be wrong. There are 15 residues in the CDR3. Germline V gene lookup returns CDR1 SGHDT and CDR2 YYEEEE. The CDR3: CASSFSYQATYEQYF. In DNA form, the CDR3 reads TGTGCCAGCAGCTTTTCCTACCAGGCTACCTACGAGCAGTACTTC.

V usage is TRBV13 and J usage is TRBJ1-1; possibly TRBD1 for D (6 bases). From germline, CDR1 is PRHDT and CDR2 FYEKMQ (reference sequence). The CDR3 totals 14 residues. V was shortened by 1 base and J by 2 bases, with 8 bases between the two germline ends. The CDR3 spells CASSLDRVNTEAFF. The CDR3 DNA reads TGTGCCAGCAGCTTAGACAGGGTTAACACTGAAGCTTTCTTT. Filled out from reference TRBV13 and TRBJ1-1, the complete variable domain reads AAGVIQSPRHLIKEKRETATLKCYPIPRHDTVYWYQQGPGQDPQFLISFYEKMQSDKGSIPDRFSAQQFSDYHSELNMSSLELGDSALYFCASSLDRVNTEAFFGQGTRLTVV.

A word on this clone: A junction boundary mismatches the germline segment, possibly from a read error. Other DNA variants within this sample encode the same CDR3. J is TRBJ1-2 and V is TRBV6-6; D may be TRBD1 (6 bases). There are 13 residues in the CDR3. The germline gives CDR1 MNHNY, CDR2 SVGAGI (reference sequence). The DNA of the CDR3 is TGTGCCAGCTGTTCCGGACAGATCTATGGCTACACCTTT. It yields the protein CASCSGQIYGYTF.

The chain has TRBV5-6 and TRBJ1-1; 8 bases are a match to TRBD1. Trimming at V came to 1 base and at J to 5 bases, leaving 7 bases not matched to a gene. The V gene's germline CDR1 is SGHDT and CDR2 YYEEEE. The CDR3 runs to 15 residues. CDR3: CASSLQGAVGTEAFF. DNA of the CDR3: TGTGCCAGCAGCTTGCAGGGGGCGGTTGGGACTGAAGCTTTCTTT. The whole variable domain, remainder taken from reference TRBV5-6 and TRBJ1-1, is DAGVTQSPTHLIKTRGQQVTLRCSPKSGHDTVSWYQQALGQGPQFIFQYYEEEERQRGNFPDRFSGHQFPNYSSELNVNALLLGDSALYLCASSLQGAVGTEAFFGQGTRLTVV.

As DNA, the CDR3 is TGTGCCAGCAGCCGGGGGACTAGCGGGGGGGTTGGAAACATTCAGTACTTC. Its translation: CASSRGTSGGVGNIQYF. V and J are TRBV9 and TRBJ2-4, with 16 bases lining up with TRBD2. V lost 4 bases and J lost 6; bases outside the gene matches: 7. CDR1 and CDR2 (germline): SGDLS, YYNGEE. The CDR3 is 17 amino acids.